The next 8 T cell receptor beta chains were all read from a single sample in a study of shared clonotypes between healthy human individuals. Here immunoSEQ multiplex PCR was the method, and the copy in TCRdb shows in-frame clones only, minus some. The sample consists of fewer than 600,000 clones, 75% to 85% of them appearing once. The specimen sequenced was PBMCs. Receptors were obtained from a woman aged 40 to 50 in good health. Some clones in this sample may be carry-over from other donors' samples.

This rearrangement joins TRBV28 to TRBJ2-5; D is perhaps TRBD1 (6 bases). This CDR3 contains 16 residues. Trimming took off 4 bases at V and 7 bases at J, with 22 bases between the two ends. The germline CDR1 and CDR2 sequences are MDHEN and SYDVKM. The CDR3 DNA is TGTGCCAGCAGTTCTCTAGGGGCAGGGGCCTGGGGGACCCAGTACTTC. Its protein product is CASSSLGAGAWGTQYF.

This chain uses TRBV28 with TRBJ1-5; maybe TRBD1 (6 bases). Germline assignment: CDR1 MDHEN and CDR2 SYDVKM. Trimming took off 7 bases at V and 5 bases at J, with 18 bases between the two ends. This CDR3 is 15 amino acids long. The CDR3: CASTFSGQSHQPQHF. As DNA, the CDR3 is TGTGCCAGCACCTTTTCTGGACAGTCACATCAGCCCCAGCATTTT.

This chain links TRBV7-9 with TRBJ2-5; TRBD1 might be the D (6 bases). The DNA end favors TRBJ2-7, so the J call may be wrong. The CDR3 extends over 13 amino acids. The germline V gene has CDR1 SEHNR and CDR2 FQNEAQ (reference sequence). CDR3 residues: CASSSGTSYEQYF. The CDR3 bases are TGTGCCAGCAGCTCAGGGACATCTTACGAGCAGTACTTC.

The chain is built from TRBV7-9 and TRBJ2-7, with D possibly matching TRBD1 (5 bases). The CDR3 totals 14 residues. Trimming stripped 2 bases from V and 4 bases from J, with 12 bases between. Germline V gene lookup returns CDR1 SEHNR and CDR2 FQNEAQ (reference sequence). The CDR3: CASSLNGQGYEQYF. In DNA form, the CDR3 reads TGTGCCAGCAGCTTAAACGGGCAGGGATACGAGCAGTACTTC.

A note on this clone: Other DNA sequences in the same sample also yield this CDR3. V usage is TRBV28 and J usage is TRBJ1-4, with 7 bases matching TRBD1. The V segment lost 2 bases and the J segment 3 bases; nucleotides outside the gene matches: 3. Germline values: CDR1 MDHEN, CDR2 SYDVKM. The CDR3 sequence is 15 residues long. The CDR3, as DNA: TGTGCCAGCAGTTTAGAGGGGGCATCTAATGAAAAACTGTTTTTT. It translates to CASSLEGASNEKLFF.

This clone showed up just a few times. V usage is TRBV2 and J usage is TRBJ1-5; D remains unclear. CDR3 length: 13 residues. Germline V gene data show CDR1 as SNHLY and CDR2 as FYNNEI. Trimming removed 3 bases from V and 6 bases from J, with 9 bases in between. The CDR3 protein is CASSDREGQPQHF. CDR3 DNA sequence: TGTGCCAGCAGTGACCGGGAGGGTCAGCCCCAGCATTTT.

This clone was observed a single time. The chain couples TRBV28 to TRBJ1-3, with D tentatively TRBD1 (5 bases). V lost 0 bases and J 4 bases, leaving 13 bases between the germline ends. Germline V gene lookup returns CDR1 MDHEN and CDR2 SYDVKM. The CDR3 has 16 residues. The CDR3 sequence: CASSLWGDGPGNTIYF. For the CDR3, the DNA is TGTGCCAGCAGTTTATGGGGGGACGGCCCGGGAAACACCATATATTTT.

Only one count was recorded for this clone. The V and J genes are TRBV2 and TRBJ2-1; 7 positions match TRBD2. Germline CDR1 is SNHLY and CDR2 is FYNNEI. The CDR3 totals 16 residues. V shed 2 bases and J 6 bases; nucleotides not matched to a gene: 10. CDR3 loop: CASSEPSGLVTNEQFF. The CDR3 nucleotides read TGTGCCAGCAGTGAACCTAGCGGCCTCGTAACCAATGAGCAGTTCTTC.